The TCR beta chain described here comes from a study of regulatory T cells in long-lasting Graves disease (dated by TCRdb to about 2021). Broadly, across the study: Persistent Graves' disease meant more than 5 years of antithyroid drug treatment with TSH receptor autoantibodies that stayed positive. Patients with persistent Graves' disease were compared with patients with newly diagnosed Graves' disease using TCR sequencing and RNA sequencing of peripheral blood. TCR sequencing covered around 13 persistent and around 20 newly diagnosed Graves' disease patients, some 33 samples in total. Antithyroid drugs had been taken for approximately 9.7 years on average by persistent Graves' disease patients in the clinical cohort. The study took place in China and was registered as a clinical trial.

Library method: multiplex PCR. The sequencer listed for this sample is Illumina HiSeq 4000. TCR beta libraries were built with iRepertoire HTBI primers and Arm-PCR amplification of CDR3 regions. Gel purification was performed on PCR products prior to sequencing. The original methods were these. Gene usage analysis of CDR3 amino acid clonotypes relied on the 55 to 80 TRBV and 15 or so TRBJ segments identified across samples. Filtered high-quality paired reads were merged into contigs using COPE and FqMerger. BLAST was used to align contigs to the IMGT TRBV, TRBD and TRBJ reference genes, and CDR3 was defined following IMGT. Any clonotype with a frequency above 0.1% was classified as a highly expanded clone. Shannon entropy served as the measure of repertoire diversity, while the Gini coefficient captured V-J evenness. A clonotype was considered public if more than one individual shared it. The public sequencing data were trimmed at Q25 with fastp and processed into clonotypes with MiXCR by TCRdb, which kept only in-frame beta chains. Each CDR3 protein appears once, grouped with its most common genes and DNA. TCRdb's processing, not the authors', yielded these V and J calls. The table for this sample lists a few hundred thousand distinct CDR3 sequences; 20% to 30% of them were counted only once. Together, the top ten hold approximately 28% of the sample.

The time point label here, explained by the study, means: persistent/refractory GD, antithyroid drugs over 5 years with positive TRAb. For both TCR sequencing and RNA sequencing, RNA was extracted from PBMCs in TRIzol. Graves' disease was diagnosed according to American Thyroid Association guidelines. Recruitment of patients was carried out at an endocrinology department in Xi'an, China. Each patient gave 9 to 10 milliliters of peripheral blood, collected in an EDTA anticoagulant tube. Ficoll Paque Plus density gradient separation was used to isolate PBMCs, and no further T cell sorting was performed. An Agilent 2100 Bioanalyzer and agarose gel were used to assess RNA quality, and a NanoDrop 2000 was used to measure RNA concentration. Regarding this clonotype: Its antigen is not yet known. No base quality values were provided; no much bigger clone lies one nucleotide off.

From the cysteine through the phenylalanine, the CDR3 covers 16 amino acids. Only CDR3 DNA is held: 48 bases, read in frame from base 1. The germline V gene (reference sequence) yields GTSNPN for CDR1 and SVGIG for CDR2. V lost 2 bases and J lost 3 bases, and the count of bases not matched to a germline gene is 10. General conclusions and limits of the study: Sequencing and analysis were restricted to the TCR beta chain. The authors noted that the small sample size was a limitation that may lower accuracy. Preferential use of TRBV28, TRBJ1-2 and TRBJ2-5 was observed in persistent disease, whereas TRBV20-1 and TRBJ2-1 were favored in newly diagnosed disease. Only peripheral blood was studied, because thyroid tissue, the primary lesion, was inaccessible. A larger number of public clonotypes was shared among persistent patients (approximately 2,500) than among newly diagnosed patients (roughly 930). Compared with newly diagnosed patients, persistent Graves' disease patients had lower TCR Shannon entropy and fewer highly expanded clones, which suggests clonal expansion.

Here the sequenced sample was peripheral blood mononuclear cells (PBMCs), taken when the disease was refractory, from a patient treated with antithyroid drugs. This receptor chain uses TRBV30 and TRBJ1-2; 9 of the junction bases match TRBD1. The sequence was obtained from a female donor with Graves disease. The CDR3 sequence is CAWSRWDRVADYGYTF. The sequence in DNA is TGTGCCTGGAGTAGGTGGGACAGGGTCGCTGACTATGGCTACACCTTC.